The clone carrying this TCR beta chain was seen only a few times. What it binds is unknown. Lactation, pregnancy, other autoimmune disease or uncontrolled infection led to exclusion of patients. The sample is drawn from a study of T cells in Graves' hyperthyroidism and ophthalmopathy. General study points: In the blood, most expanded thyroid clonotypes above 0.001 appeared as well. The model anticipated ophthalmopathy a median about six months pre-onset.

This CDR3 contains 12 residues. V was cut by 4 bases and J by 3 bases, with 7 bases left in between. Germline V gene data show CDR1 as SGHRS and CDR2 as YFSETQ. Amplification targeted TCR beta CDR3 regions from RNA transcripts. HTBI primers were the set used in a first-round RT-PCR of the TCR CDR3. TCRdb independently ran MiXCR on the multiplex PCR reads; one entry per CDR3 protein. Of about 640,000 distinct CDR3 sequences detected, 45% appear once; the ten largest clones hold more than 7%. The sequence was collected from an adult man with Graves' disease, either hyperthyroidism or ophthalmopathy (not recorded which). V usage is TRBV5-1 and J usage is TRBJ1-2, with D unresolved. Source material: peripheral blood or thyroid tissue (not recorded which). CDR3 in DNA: TGCGCCAGCAGCGCGGGAGACTATGGCTACACCTTC. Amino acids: CASSAGDYGYTF.